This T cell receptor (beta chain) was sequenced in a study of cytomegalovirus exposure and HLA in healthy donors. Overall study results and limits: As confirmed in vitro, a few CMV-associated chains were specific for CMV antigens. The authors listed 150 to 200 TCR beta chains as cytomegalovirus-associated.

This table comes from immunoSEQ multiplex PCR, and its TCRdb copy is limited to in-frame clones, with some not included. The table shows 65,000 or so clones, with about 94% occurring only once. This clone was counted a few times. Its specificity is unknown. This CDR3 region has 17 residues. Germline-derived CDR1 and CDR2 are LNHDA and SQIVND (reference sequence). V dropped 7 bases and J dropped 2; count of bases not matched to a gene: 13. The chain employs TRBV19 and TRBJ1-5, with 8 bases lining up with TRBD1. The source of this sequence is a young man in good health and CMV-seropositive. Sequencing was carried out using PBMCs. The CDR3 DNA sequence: TGTGCCAGTACTCACTGGGGGCAGGGGGCTGGCAATCAGCCCCAGCATTTT. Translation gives CASTHWGQGAGNQPQHF. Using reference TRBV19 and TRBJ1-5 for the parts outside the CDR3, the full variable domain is DGGITQSPKYLFRKEGQNVTLSCEQNLNHDAMYWYRQDPGQGLRLIYYSQIVNDFQKGDIAEGYSVSREKKESFPLTVTSAQKNPTAFYLCASTHWGQGAGNQPQHFGDGTRLSIL.